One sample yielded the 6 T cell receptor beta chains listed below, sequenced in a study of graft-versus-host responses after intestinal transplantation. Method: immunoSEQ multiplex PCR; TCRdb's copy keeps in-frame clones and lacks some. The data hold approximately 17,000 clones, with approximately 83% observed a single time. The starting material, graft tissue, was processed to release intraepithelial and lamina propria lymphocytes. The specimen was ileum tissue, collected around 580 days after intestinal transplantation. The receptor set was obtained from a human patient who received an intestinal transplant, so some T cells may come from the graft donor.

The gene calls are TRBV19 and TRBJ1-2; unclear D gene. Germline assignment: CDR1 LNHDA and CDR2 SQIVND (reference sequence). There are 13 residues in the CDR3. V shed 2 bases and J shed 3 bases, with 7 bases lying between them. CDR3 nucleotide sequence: TGTGCCAGTAGTATATTAGAAGACTATGGCTACACCTTC. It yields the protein CASSILEDYGYTF.

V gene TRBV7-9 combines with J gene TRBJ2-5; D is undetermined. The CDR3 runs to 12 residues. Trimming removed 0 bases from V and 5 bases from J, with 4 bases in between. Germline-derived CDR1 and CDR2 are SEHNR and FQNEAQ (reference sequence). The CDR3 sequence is CASSLALETQYF. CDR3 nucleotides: TGTGCCAGCAGCTTAGCATTGGAGACCCAGTACTTC.

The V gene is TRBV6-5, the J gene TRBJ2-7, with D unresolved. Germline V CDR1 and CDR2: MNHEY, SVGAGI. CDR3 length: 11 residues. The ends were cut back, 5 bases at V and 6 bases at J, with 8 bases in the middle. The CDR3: CASSTLGEQYF. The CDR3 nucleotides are TGTGCCAGCAGTACCTTGGGCGAGCAGTACTTC.

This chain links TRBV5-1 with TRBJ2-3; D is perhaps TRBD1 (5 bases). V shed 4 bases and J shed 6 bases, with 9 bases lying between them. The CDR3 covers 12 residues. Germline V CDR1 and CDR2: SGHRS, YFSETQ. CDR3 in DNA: TGCGCCAGCAGCCTCAAGGGGGATACGCAGTATTTT. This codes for CASSLKGDTQYF. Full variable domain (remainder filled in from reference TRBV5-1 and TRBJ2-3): KAGVTQTPRYLIKTRGQQVTLSCSPISGHRSVSWYQQTPGQGLQFLFEYFSETQRNKGNFPGRFSGRQFSNSRSEMNVSTLELGDSALYLCASSLKGDTQYFGPGTRLTVL.

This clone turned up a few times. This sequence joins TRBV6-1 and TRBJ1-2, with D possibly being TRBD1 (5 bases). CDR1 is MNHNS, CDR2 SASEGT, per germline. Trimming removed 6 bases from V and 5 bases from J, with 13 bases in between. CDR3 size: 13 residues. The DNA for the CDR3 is TGTGCCAGCAGGACCGGGACCTTTTATGGCTACACCTTC. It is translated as CASRTGTFYGYTF.

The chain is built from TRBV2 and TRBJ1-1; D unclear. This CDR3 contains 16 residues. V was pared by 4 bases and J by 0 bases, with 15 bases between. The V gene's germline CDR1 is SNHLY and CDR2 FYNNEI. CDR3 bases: TGTGCCAGCAGTGGGCTACCAAGCCAAATGAACACTGAAGCTTTCTTT. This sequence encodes CASSGLPSQMNTEAFF.